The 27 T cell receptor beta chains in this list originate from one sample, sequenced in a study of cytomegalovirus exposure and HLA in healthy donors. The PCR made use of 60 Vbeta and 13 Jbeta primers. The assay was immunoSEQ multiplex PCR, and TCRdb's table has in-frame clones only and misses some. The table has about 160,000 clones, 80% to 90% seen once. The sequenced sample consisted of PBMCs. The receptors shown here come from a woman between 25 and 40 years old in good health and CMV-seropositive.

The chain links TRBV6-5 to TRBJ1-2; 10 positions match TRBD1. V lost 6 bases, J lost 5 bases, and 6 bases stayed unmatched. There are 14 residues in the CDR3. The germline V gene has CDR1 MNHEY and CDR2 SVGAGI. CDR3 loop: CASSWTGGGYGYTF. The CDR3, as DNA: TGTGCCAGCAGCTGGACAGGGGGAGGGTATGGCTACACCTTC.

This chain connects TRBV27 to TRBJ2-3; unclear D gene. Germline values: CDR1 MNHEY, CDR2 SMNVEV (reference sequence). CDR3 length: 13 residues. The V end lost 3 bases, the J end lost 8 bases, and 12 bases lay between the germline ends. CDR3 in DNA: TGTGCCAGCAGTTTCTCACCCATTAGTACGCAGTATTTT. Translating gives CASSFSPISTQYF.

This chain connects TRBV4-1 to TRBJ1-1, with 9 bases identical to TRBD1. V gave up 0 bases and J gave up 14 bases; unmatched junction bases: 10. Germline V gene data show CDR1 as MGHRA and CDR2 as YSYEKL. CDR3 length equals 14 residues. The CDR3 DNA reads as TGCGCCAGCAGCCAAGATCGGGCCGGGACAGGGAACTTCTTT. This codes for CASSQDRAGTGNFF.

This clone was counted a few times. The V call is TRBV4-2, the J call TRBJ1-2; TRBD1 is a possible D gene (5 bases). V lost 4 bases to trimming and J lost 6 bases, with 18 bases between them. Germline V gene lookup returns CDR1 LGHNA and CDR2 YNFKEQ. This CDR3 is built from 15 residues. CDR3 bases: TGTGCCAGCAGCCGAGATATCACGGGGGGACATGGCTACACCTTC. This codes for CASSRDITGGHGYTF.

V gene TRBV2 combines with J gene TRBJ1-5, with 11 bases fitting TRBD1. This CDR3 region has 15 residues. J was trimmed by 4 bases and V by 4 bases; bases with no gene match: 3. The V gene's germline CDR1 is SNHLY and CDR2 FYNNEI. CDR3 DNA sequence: TGTGCCAGCAGTGGGGGACAGGGGGGGAATCAGCCCCAGCATTTT. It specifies CASSGGQGGNQPQHF.

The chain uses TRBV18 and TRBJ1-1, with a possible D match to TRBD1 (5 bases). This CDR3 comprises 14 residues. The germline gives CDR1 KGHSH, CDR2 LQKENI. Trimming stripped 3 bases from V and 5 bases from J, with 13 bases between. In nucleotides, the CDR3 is TGTGCCAGCTCACCCGAAGCGGGGGGAACTGAAGCTTTCTTT. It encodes CASSPEAGGTEAFF.

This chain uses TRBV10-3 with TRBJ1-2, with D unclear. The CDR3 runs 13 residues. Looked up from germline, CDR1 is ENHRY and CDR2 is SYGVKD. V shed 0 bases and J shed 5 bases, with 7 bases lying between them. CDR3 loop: CAISESGDYGYTF. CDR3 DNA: TGTGCCATCAGTGAGTCAGGAGATTATGGCTACACCTTC.

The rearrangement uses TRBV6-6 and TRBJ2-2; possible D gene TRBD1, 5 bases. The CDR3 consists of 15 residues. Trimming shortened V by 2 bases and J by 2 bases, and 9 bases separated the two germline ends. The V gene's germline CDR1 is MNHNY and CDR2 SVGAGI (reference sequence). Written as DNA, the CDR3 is TGTGCCAGCAGTTACAGGGGTCGTAACACCGGGGAGCTGTTTTTT. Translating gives CASSYRGRNTGELFF.

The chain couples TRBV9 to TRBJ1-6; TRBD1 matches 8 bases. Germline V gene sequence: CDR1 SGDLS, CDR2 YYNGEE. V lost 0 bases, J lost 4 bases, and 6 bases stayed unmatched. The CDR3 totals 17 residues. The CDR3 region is CASSVGDRTRYNSPLHF. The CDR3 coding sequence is TGTGCCAGCAGCGTAGGGGACAGGACCCGTTATAATTCACCCCTCCACTTT.

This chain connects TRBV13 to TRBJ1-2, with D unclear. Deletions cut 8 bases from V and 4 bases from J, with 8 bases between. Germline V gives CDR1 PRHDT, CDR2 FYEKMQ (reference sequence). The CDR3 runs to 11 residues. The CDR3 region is CASWAVYGYTF. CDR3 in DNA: TGTGCCAGCTGGGCAGTCTATGGCTACACCTTC.

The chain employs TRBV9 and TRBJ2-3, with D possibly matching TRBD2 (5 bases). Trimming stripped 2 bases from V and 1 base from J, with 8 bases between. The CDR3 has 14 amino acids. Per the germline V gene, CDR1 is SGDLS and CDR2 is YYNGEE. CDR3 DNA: TGTGCCAGCAGCGTTGGTAGCGGCACAGATACGCAGTATTTT. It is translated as CASSVGSGTDTQYF.

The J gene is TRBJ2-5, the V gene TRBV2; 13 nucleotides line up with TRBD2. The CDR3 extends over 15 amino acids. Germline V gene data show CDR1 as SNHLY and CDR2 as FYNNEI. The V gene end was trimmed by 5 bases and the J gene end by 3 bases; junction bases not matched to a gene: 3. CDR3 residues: CASSLTSGGEETQYF. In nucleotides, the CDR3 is TGTGCCAGCAGTCTTACTAGCGGGGGGGAAGAGACCCAGTACTTC.

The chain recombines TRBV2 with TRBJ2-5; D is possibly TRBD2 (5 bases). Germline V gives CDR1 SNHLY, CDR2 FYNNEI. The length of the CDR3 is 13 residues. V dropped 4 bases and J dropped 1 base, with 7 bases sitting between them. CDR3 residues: CASSVEAQETQYF. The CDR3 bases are TGTGCCAGCAGTGTGGAGGCCCAAGAGACCCAGTACTTC. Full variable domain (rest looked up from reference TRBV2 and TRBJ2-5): EPEVTQTPSHQVTQMGQEVILRCVPISNHLYFYWYRQILGQKVEFLVSFYNNEISEKSEIFDDQFSVERPDGSNFTLKIRSTKLEDSAMYFCASSVEAQETQYFGPGTRLLVL.

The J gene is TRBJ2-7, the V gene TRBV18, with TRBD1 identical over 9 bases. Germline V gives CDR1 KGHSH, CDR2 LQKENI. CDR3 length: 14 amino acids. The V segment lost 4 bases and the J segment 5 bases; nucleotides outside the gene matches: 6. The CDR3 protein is CASSQGQGFNEQYF. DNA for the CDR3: TGTGCCAGCTCACAAGGACAGGGGTTTAACGAGCAGTACTTC.

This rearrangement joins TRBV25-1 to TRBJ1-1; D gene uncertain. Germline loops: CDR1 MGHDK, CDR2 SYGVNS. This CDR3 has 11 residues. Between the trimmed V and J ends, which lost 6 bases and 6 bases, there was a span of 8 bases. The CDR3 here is CASSLPPEAFF. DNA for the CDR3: TGTGCCAGCAGCCTACCTCCTGAAGCTTTCTTT.

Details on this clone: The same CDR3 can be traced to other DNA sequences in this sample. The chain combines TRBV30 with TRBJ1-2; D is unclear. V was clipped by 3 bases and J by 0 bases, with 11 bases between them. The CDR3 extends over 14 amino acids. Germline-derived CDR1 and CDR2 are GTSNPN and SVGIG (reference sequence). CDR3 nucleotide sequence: TGTGCCTGGAGGCACGGAACTACTAACTATGGCTACACCTTC. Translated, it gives CAWRHGTTNYGYTF.

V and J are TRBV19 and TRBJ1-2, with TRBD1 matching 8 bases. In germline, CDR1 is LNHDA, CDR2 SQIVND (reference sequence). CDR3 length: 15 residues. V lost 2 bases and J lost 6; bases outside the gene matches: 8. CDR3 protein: CASSISPWTGNGYTF. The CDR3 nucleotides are TGTGCCAGTAGTATAAGCCCTTGGACAGGGAATGGCTACACCTTC.

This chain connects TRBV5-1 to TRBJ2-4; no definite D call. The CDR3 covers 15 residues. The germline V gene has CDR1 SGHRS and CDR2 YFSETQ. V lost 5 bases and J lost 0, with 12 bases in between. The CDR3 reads CASSQNPGAKNIQYF. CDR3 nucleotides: TGCGCCAGCAGTCAGAATCCGGGAGCCAAAAACATTCAGTACTTC.

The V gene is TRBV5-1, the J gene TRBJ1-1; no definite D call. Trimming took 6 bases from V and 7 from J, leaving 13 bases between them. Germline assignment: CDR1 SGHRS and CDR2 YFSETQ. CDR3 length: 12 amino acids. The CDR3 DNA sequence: TGCGCCAGCATCCCCGGCGGCGGTGAAGCTTTCTTT. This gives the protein CASIPGGGEAFF.

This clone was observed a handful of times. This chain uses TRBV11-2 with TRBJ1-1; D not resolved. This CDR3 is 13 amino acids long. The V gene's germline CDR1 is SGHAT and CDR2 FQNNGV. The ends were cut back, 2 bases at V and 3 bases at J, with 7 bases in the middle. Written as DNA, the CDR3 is TGTGCCAGCAGCTTAATTTCCGACACTGAAGCTTTCTTT. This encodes CASSLISDTEAFF. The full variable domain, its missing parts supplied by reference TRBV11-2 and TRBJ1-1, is EAGVAQSPRYKIIEKRQSVAFWCNPISGHATLYWYQQILGQGPKLLIQFQNNGVVDDSQLPKDRFSAERLKGVDSTLKIQPAKLEDSAVYLCASSLISDTEAFFGQGTRLTVV.

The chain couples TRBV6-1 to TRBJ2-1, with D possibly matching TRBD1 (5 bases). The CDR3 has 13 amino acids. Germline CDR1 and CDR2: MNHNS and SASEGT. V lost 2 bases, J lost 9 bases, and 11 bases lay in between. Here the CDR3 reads CASSELSRGEQFF. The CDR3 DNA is TGTGCCAGCAGTGAATTAAGTAGGGGTGAGCAGTTCTTC.

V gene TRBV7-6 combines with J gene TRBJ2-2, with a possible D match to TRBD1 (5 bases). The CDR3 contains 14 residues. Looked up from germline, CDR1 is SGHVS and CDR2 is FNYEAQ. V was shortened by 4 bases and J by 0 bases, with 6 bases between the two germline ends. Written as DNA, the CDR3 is TGTGCCAGCAGCTCAGGGTCGAACACCGGGGAGCTGTTTTTT. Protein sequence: CASSSGSNTGELFF.

The CDR3 DNA follows: TGTGCCAGCAGTTACTCGACAGGGAACGAGCAGTACTTC. It encodes CASSYSTGNEQYF. The V and J genes are TRBV6-5 and TRBJ2-7; 7 nucleotides line up with TRBD1. Germline V gene sequence: CDR1 MNHEY, CDR2 SVGAGI. The J segment lost 5 bases and the V segment lost 0 bases, leaving 1 base of the junction unmatched. This CDR3 contains 13 residues.

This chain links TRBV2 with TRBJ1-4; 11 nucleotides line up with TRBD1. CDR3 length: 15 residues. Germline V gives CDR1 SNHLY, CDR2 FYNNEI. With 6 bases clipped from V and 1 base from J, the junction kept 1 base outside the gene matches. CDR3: CASRDRGQTNEKLFF. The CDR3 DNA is TGTGCCAGCAGGGACAGGGGGCAAACTAATGAAAAACTGTTTTTT.

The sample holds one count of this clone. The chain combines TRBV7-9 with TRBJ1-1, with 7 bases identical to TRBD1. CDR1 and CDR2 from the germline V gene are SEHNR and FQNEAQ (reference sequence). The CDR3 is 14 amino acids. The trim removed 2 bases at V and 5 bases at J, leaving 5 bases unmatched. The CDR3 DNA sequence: TGTGCCAGCAGCTTAACAGGGGAGATAACTGAAGCTTTCTTT. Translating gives CASSLTGEITEAFF.

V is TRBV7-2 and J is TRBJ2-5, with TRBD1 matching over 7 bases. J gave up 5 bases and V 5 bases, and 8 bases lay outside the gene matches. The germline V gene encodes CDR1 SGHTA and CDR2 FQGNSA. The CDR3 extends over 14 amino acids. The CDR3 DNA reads TGTGCCAGCAGCCCCCGACAGGGTCAGGAGACCCAGTACTTC. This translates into CASSPRQGQETQYF.

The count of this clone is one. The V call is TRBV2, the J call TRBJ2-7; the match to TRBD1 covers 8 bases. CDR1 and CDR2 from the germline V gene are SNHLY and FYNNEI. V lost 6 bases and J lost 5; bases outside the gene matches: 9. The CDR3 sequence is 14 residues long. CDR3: CASSPWTGKNEQYF. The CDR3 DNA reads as TGTGCCAGCAGCCCCTGGACAGGGAAGAACGAGCAGTACTTC.